This T cell receptor beta chain was recovered during a study of cytomegalovirus exposure and HLA in healthy donors. The overall study: Inside one of the first data releases sat 85 million or so unique TCRs taken from HLA-typed donors.

It was with 60 Vbeta and 13 Jbeta primers that the PCR ran. Produced via immunoSEQ multiplex PCR; TCRdb's table is partial and in-frame only. The profile shows around 97,000 clones, around 77% of them singletons. Germline CDR1 MDHEN, CDR2 SYDVKM. V lost 6 bases to trimming and J lost 11 bases; unmatched junction nucleotides: 15. The CDR3 is made up of 14 amino acids. A word on this clone: Its antigen is not known.

The study's findings and limits: Sequencing likely produced, as an artifact, a cluster of highly shared sequence variants. It emerged from a later analysis that several of the most significant clusters appeared to be linked to common viral pathogens. In a later analysis, donors in an Asian-associated ancestry cluster reportedly had fewer N-insertions in productive TCRs than the cohort mean.

This receptor was taken from a man aged 50 to 59 in good health and CMV-seropositive. The sequenced sample was PBMCs. The genes are TRBV28 and TRBJ1-2, with 7 bases fitting TRBD1. The CDR3 bases are TGTGCCAGCAGCCCAGCCGGGACAGCCGTCTTGTACACCTTC. It translates to CASSPAGTAVLYTF.